These T cell receptor beta chains were read from a single sample in a study of cytomegalovirus exposure and HLA in healthy donors. Sequencing used immunoSEQ multiplex PCR; TCRdb keeps in-frame clones, though not all of them. This table has about 120,000 clones, just over 15% appearing once. Sequencing used PBMCs. Receptor source: a woman aged 18 to 35 in good health and CMV-seronegative. The CDR3 runs from the conserved cysteine through the conserved F or W. Fields, in order: V gene, J gene, CDR3 protein.

>TRBV27|TRBJ2-5
CASSLYRRGLGETQYF
>TRBV4-1|TRBJ1-1
CASSQDGGVAEAFF
>TRBV7-2|TRBJ1-4
CASTKGGGDNEKLFF
>TRBV4-2|TRBJ1-2
CASSQDRQDTNYGYTF
>TRBV4-3|TRBJ1-1
CASSQSSGMNTEAFF
>TRBV29-1|TRBJ2-7
CSVEGPGKAGDYEQYF
>TRBV29-1|TRBJ2-7
CSAHRGGNEQYF
>TRBV4-3|TRBJ2-5
CASSQDLPETQYF
>TRBV7-3|TRBJ1-5
CASSLRDRGTYSNQPQHF
>TRBV30|TRBJ1-2
CAWGREGGYTF
>TRBV6-5|TRBJ1-1
CASRPDRANKAEAFF
>TRBV4-1|TRBJ1-1
CASSQEGTGNTEAFF
>TRBV19|TRBJ1-1
CASSPMWALTEAFF
>TRBV7-9|TRBJ1-1
CASSPSSGQGFYTEAFF
>TRBV4-2|TRBJ2-1
CASSQDLLASEQFF
>TRBV28|TRBJ1-5
CASSSRTGEVQPQHF